This record looks at one T cell receptor beta chain sequence and its context. The patients had localized lung adenocarcinoma, a non-small cell subtype. MiXCR, run by TCRdb on the PCR reads, gives a single entry per CDR3 protein. The sample lists 12,000 or so distinct CDR3 sequences; roughly 48% were seen once. CDR3 length equals 14 residues. Germline CDR1 and CDR2: MNHGY and SAAAGT. Trimming shortened V by 8 bases and J by 2 bases, and 14 bases separated the two germline ends. The sample is drawn from a study of CD4 and CD8 cells across lung adenocarcinoma regions. The sample was CD8+ T cells from the margin of a lung tumor. The origin of this receptor is a female donor with lung adenocarcinoma. The CD4 and CD8 labels of this study may be unreliable. The rearrangement joins TRBV6-8 to TRBJ2-3, with D tentatively TRBD1 or TRBD2 (5 bases each). For the CDR3, the DNA is TGTGCCAGCCGGTGGAGAGGGGCCACAGATACGCAGTATTTT. This translates into CASRWRGATDTQYF.